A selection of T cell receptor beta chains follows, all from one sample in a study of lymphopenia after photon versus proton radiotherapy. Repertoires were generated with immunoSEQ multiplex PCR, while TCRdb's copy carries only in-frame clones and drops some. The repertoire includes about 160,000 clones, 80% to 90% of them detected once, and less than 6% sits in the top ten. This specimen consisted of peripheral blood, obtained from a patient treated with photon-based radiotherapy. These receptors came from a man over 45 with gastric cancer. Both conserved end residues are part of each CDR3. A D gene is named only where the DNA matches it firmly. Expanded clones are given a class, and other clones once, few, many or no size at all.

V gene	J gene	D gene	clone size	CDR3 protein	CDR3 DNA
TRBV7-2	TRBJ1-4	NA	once	CASSLWGSGNEKLFF	TGTGCCAGCAGCTTATGGGGCAGCGGAAATGAAAAACTGTTTTTT
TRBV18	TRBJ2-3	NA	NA	CASSPTGRTTNTQYF	TGTGCCAGCTCACCCACTGGGCGGACGACTAATACGCAGTATTTT
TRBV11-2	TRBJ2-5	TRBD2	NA	CASNMGTSYQETQYF	TGTGCCAGCAACATGGGGACTAGCTACCAAGAGACCCAGTACTTC
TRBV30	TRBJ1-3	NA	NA	CAWSVAGWDTIYF	TGTGCCTGGAGTGTCGCGGGGTGGGACACCATATATTTT
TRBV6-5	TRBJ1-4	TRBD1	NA	CASRVDRGLKEKLFF	TGTGCCAGCAGAGTGGACAGGGGGCTGAAGGAAAAACTGTTTTTT
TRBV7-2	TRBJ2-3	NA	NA	CASSLRGTISTDTQYF	TGTGCCAGCAGCTTAAGAGGGACAATTAGCACAGATACGCAGTATTTT
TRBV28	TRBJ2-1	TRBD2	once	CASSLVLAGGQSSYNEQFF	TGTGCCAGCAGTTTGGTCCTAGCGGGAGGGCAGAGCTCCTACAATGAGCAGTTCTTC
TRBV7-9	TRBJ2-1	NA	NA	CASSRGVAEQFF	TGTGCCAGCAGCCGCGGGGTAGCTGAACAGTTCTTC
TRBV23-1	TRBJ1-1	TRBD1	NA	CASSQSEGARTEAFF	TGCGCCAGCAGTCAATCGGAGGGGGCGCGGACTGAAGCTTTCTTT
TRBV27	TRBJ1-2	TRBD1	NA	CASSRQGEDYGYTF	TGTGCCAGCAGTCGACAGGGGGAGGACTATGGCTACACCTTC
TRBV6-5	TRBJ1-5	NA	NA	CASSPHTGDQPQHF	TGTGCCAGCAGTCCCCACACGGGAGATCAGCCCCAGCATTTT
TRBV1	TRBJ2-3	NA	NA	CTSSPRARTDTQYF	TGCACCAGCAGCCCCAGGGCTCGAACAGATACGCAGTATTTT
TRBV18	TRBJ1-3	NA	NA	CASSPWTDSSSGNTIYF	TGTGCCAGCTCACCCTGGACCGATTCCAGCTCTGGAAACACCATATATTTT
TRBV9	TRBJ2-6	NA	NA	CASSVRDTKPGANVLTF	TGTGCCAGCAGCGTCCGGGACACAAAGCCTGGGGCCAACGTCCTGACTTTC
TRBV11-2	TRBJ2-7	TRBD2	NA	CASSLVSSGGSYEQYF	TGTGCCAGCAGCTTAGTGAGTAGCGGGGGCTCCTACGAGCAGTACTTC
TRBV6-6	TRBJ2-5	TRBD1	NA	CASSWGMRQGGETQYF	TGTGCCAGCAGTTGGGGCATGAGACAGGGTGGGGAGACCCAGTACTTC
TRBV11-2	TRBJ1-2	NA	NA	CASSQRRANYGYTF	TGTGCCAGCAGCCAAAGGAGGGCTAACTATGGCTACACCTTC
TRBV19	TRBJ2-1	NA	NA	CASSIWSGNEQFF	TGTGCCAGTAGTATATGGTCAGGAAATGAGCAGTTCTTC
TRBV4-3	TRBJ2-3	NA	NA	CASSQDPRGDYTDTQYF	TGCGCCAGCAGCCAAGATCCCAGGGGGGACTACACAGATACGCAGTATTTT
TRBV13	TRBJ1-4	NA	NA	CASSSRTEGEKLFF	TGTGCCAGCAGCTCACGGACTGAGGGTGAAAAACTGTTTTTT
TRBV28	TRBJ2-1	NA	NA	CASSLSHSYNEQFF	TGTGCCAGCAGTTTAAGTCACTCCTACAATGAGCAGTTCTTC
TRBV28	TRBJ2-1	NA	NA	CASSFSPYLGSHYNEQFF	TGTGCCAGCAGTTTTTCCCCTTACTTAGGGAGTCACTACAATGAGCAGTTCTTC
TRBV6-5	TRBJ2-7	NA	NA	CASSLDLTAYEQYF	TGTGCCAGCAGTCTGGACCTAACGGCCTACGAGCAGTACTTC
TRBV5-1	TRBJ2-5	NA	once	CASSLGVGPETQYF	TGCGCCAGCAGCTTGGGGGTGGGTCCAGAGACCCAGTACTTC
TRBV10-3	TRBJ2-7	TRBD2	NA	CAISETEGRGGKPYEQYF	TGTGCCATCAGTGAGACGGAGGGGAGGGGAGGGAAGCCCTACGAGCAGTACTTC
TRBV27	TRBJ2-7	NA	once	CASATAYEQYF	TGTGCCAGCGCGACGGCCTACGAGCAGTACTTC
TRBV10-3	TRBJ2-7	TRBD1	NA	CAISPDRGYYEQYF	TGTGCCATCAGTCCGGACAGGGGTTACTACGAGCAGTACTTC
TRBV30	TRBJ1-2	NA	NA	CAWSVISGAYGYTF	TGTGCCTGGAGTGTAATAAGTGGGGCCTATGGCTACACCTTC
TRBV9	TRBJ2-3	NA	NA	CASSVVGVSYVDTQYF	TGTGCCAGCAGCGTAGTGGGGGTGTCATATGTAGATACGCAGTATTTT